Detailed here is one T cell receptor (beta chain). The sample belongs to a study of beta chain features in type 1 diabetes. Trimming removed 6 bases from V and 2 bases from J, with 14 bases in between. CDR3 length equals 15 residues. From germline, CDR1 is LGHNA and CDR2 YNFKEQ. The authors reverse transcribed all of the isolated RNA, so sequencing captured expressed TCRB transcripts. Clones were sequenced by immunoSEQ multiplex PCR, and TCRdb holds only the in-frame ones, with some missing. The sample yields approximately 150,000 clones, roughly a tenth seen once. The chain links TRBV4-2 to TRBJ2-1, with D maybe TRBD1 (6 bases). The clonotype comes from a man in his late teens or twenties in good health. The sequenced sample was naive CD4+ T cells from blood. The CDR3 reads CASRWDKSTYNEQFF. CDR3 bases: TGTGCCAGCAGATGGGACAAGTCAACCTACAATGAGCAGTTCTTC.